The 17 T cell receptor beta chains presented below share a single source sample, sequenced in a study of T cells in Graves' hyperthyroidism and ophthalmopathy. Researchers amplified the TCR beta CDR3 regions from RNA transcripts. HTBI primers were used for first-round RT-PCR of the TCR CDR3. TCRdb reanalysed the multiplex PCR reads using MiXCR and keeps one entry per CDR3 protein. Of fewer than 450,000 distinct CDR3 sequences listed, about 17% were seen once; the top ten hold 30% to 35%. The sequencing sample was made of blood. These receptors were obtained from a woman in her 30s with Graves' hyperthyroidism that later progressed to Graves' ophthalmopathy.

This clonotype occurred a few times. V usage is TRBV7-9 and J usage is TRBJ1-1; TRBD1 matches at 7 bases. V trimming: 1 base; J trimming: 3 bases; junction bases outside the gene matches: 2. This CDR3 has 14 amino acids. Germline V gene data show CDR1 as SEHNR and CDR2 as FQNEAQ (reference sequence). The CDR3, as DNA: TGTGCCAGCAGCTTAGGTGGGACAGACACTGAAGCTTTCTTT. Its translation is CASSLGGTDTEAFF.

This chain connects TRBV4-1 to TRBJ2-7; D is perhaps TRBD2 (7 bases). V lost 0 bases and J lost 5, with 14 bases in between. This CDR3 contains 15 residues. CDR1 and CDR2 (germline): MGHRA, YSYEKL. The CDR3 loop is CASSQEGRGQHEQYF. Written as DNA, the CDR3 is TGCGCCAGCAGCCAAGAAGGGCGGGGGCAACACGAGCAGTACTTC.

In its sample, this clonotype was seen a few times. The rearrangement links TRBV9 to TRBJ2-2, with TRBD1 identical over 8 bases. Looked up from germline, CDR1 is SGDLS and CDR2 is YYNGEE. This CDR3 is 18 amino acids long. V trimming: 0 bases; J trimming: 0 bases; junction bases outside the gene matches: 7. Written as DNA, the CDR3 is TGTGCCAGCAGCGTAGAGGGGACAGGAGTTTCGAACACCGGGGAGCTGTTTTTT. Translation: CASSVEGTGVSNTGELFF.

This clonotype was counted many times. This CDR3 reads CSAGRQGRGQETQYF. The CDR3, as DNA: TGCAGTGCCGGAAGACAAGGACGGGGGCAAGAGACCCAGTACTTC. The chain couples TRBV20-1 to TRBJ2-5; D perhaps matches TRBD2 (6 bases). Germline CDR1 reads DFQATT; CDR2 reads SNEGSKA (reference sequence). Trimming pared 6 bases from V and 2 bases from J, leaving 19 bases between. This CDR3 has 15 residues.

V usage is TRBV24-1 and J usage is TRBJ2-5; D possibly corresponds to TRBD1 (5 bases). Germline V CDR1 and CDR2: KGHDR, SFDVKD. Trimming removed 4 bases at V and 2 bases at J, with 16 bases between. The CDR3 consists of 16 residues. CDR3 DNA: TGTGCCACCAGTGACCCAGGGAACAGGCATCAAGAGACCCAGTACTTC. Protein sequence: CATSDPGNRHQETQYF.

The chain is built from TRBV27 and TRBJ2-7, with D tentatively TRBD2 (5 bases). The CDR3 is made up of 13 amino acids. The germline CDR1 and CDR2 sequences are MNHEY and SMNVEV (reference sequence). The V gene lost 4 bases and the J gene lost 6 bases, with 13 bases spanning the gap. The CDR3 coding sequence is TGTGCCAGCAGTTCGGACTCCCTTGGCGAGCAGTACTTC. This translates into CASSSDSLGEQYF.

V is TRBV10-2 and J is TRBJ1-2; 8 nucleotides agree with TRBD1. Unmatched junction bases numbered 10, after V lost 6 bases and J lost 4 bases. Germline-derived CDR1 and CDR2 are WSHSY and SAAADI. The CDR3 is made up of 15 amino acids. CDR3 nucleotides: TGCGCCAGCAGCGCACAGGGGGTTCATCCCTATGGCTACACCTTC. Amino acid sequence: CASSAQGVHPYGYTF.

This clonotype was observed many times. The V gene is TRBV10-3, the J gene TRBJ2-5; D remains unclear. CDR3 length equals 13 residues. Trimming cost V 3 bases and J 7 bases, with 12 bases left between them. Germline CDR1 reads ENHRY; CDR2 reads SYGVKD. This CDR3 is CAISEGQPGTQYF. The DNA of the CDR3 is TGTGCCATCAGTGAAGGGCAACCAGGGACCCAGTACTTC.

CDR3 sequence: CAWSVGVGEKLFF. CDR3 coding DNA: TGTGCCTGGAGTGTTGGAGTAGGGGAAAAACTGTTTTTT. The V gene is TRBV30, the J gene TRBJ1-4; D is uncertain. Germline loops: CDR1 GTSNPN, CDR2 SVGIG (reference sequence). Trimming pared 0 bases from V and 8 bases from J, leaving 10 bases between. The CDR3 totals 13 residues.

This clonotype was detected only a few times. This sequence joins TRBV2 and TRBJ1-2; 7 bases fit TRBD1. This CDR3 region has 15 residues. J lost 1 base, V lost 8 bases, and 10 bases had no gene match. Germline V gives CDR1 SNHLY, CDR2 FYNNEI. The CDR3 nucleotides are TGTGCCAGCTCACCACAGGGACAGCTTAACTATGGCTACACCTTC. Encoded protein: CASSPQGQLNYGYTF.

This clonotype was seen just once. The CDR3 reads CASRFPFRETQYF. The CDR3 nucleotides read TGTGCCAGCAGATTCCCTTTCAGAGAGACCCAGTACTTC. The chain has TRBV7-2 and TRBJ2-5; the D is unclear. Trimming stripped 6 bases from V and 4 bases from J, with 12 bases between. Germline V gene data show CDR1 as SGHTA and CDR2 as FQGNSA. The CDR3 covers 13 residues. Combining the CDR3 with reference TRBV7-2 and TRBJ2-5 gives the whole variable domain GAGVSQSPSNKVTEKGKDVELRCDPISGHTALYWYRQSLGQGLEFLIYFQGNSAPDKSGLPSDRFSAERTGGSVSTLTIQRTQQEDSAVYLCASRFPFRETQYFGPGTRLLVL.

This clonotype was counted ten times or more. V is TRBV11-2 and J is TRBJ2-7, with D hard to call. The CDR3 length is 13 residues. The germline CDR1 and CDR2 sequences are SGHAT and FQNNGV. V was clipped by 1 base and J by 4 bases, with 8 bases between them. This CDR3 is CASSLGPLYEQYF. The CDR3 DNA reads TGTGCCAGCAGCTTAGGGCCTTTATACGAGCAGTACTTC.

This clonotype was seen repeatedly, ten times or more. The chain combines TRBV20-1 with TRBJ2-2, with a possible D match to TRBD1 (6 bases). This CDR3 is 13 amino acids long. Per germline, CDR1 DFQATT and CDR2 SNEGSKA (reference sequence). V was pared by 5 bases and J by 3 bases, with 10 bases between. Here the CDR3 reads CSAQNRDTGELFF. The DNA for the CDR3 is TGCAGTGCTCAGAACAGGGACACCGGGGAGCTGTTTTTT.

This clonotype was seen ten or more times. This sequence joins TRBV30 and TRBJ2-3; D possibly corresponds to TRBD2 (5 bases). The V and J ends lost 3 bases and 5 bases respectively, with 24 bases between them. This CDR3 region has 17 residues. Germline lookup yields CDR1 GTSNPN and CDR2 SVGIG (reference sequence). The CDR3 loop is CAWRGLHLARGIDTQYF. DNA for the CDR3: TGTGCCTGGAGGGGATTACACCTTGCCCGGGGTATAGATACGCAGTATTTT. Full variable domain (outside the CDR3, taken from reference TRBV30 and TRBJ2-3): SQTIHQWPATLVQPVGSPLSLECTVEGTSNPNLYWYRQAAGRGLQLLFYSVGIGQISSEVPQNLSASRPQDRQFILSSKKLLLSDSGFYLCAWRGLHLARGIDTQYFGPGTRLTVL.

The chain is built from TRBV28 and TRBJ2-7; D may correspond to TRBD1 or TRBD2 (5 bases each). This CDR3 has 14 residues. Germline lookup yields CDR1 MDHEN and CDR2 SYDVKM. V was pared by 7 bases and J by 3 bases, with 16 bases between. CDR3 sequence: CASKNQGPGYEQYF. The CDR3 DNA is TGTGCCAGCAAGAACCAGGGACCAGGCTACGAGCAGTACTTC.

The CDR3 region has the DNA TGTGCCAGCAACATGGATTGGGAACAGCCAGCCCGCGGAAACACCATATATTTT. Its translation: CASNMDWEQPARGNTIYF. This rearrangement joins TRBV6-1 to TRBJ1-3; the D is unclear. This CDR3 region has 18 residues. The ends were cut back, 7 bases at V and 4 bases at J, with 26 bases in the middle. CDR1 and CDR2 (germline): MNHNS, SASEGT.

The chain is built from TRBV6-1 and TRBJ1-6; TRBD1 is a possible D gene (6 bases). The germline V and J ends were trimmed by 8 bases and 6 bases, with 11 bases remaining between them. This CDR3 comprises 13 residues. Germline CDR1 reads MNHNS; CDR2 reads SASEGT. CDR3 residues: CASSDRLNSPLHF. In nucleotides, the CDR3 is TGTGCCAGCTCAGACAGGCTTAATTCACCCCTCCACTTT.